This T cell receptor beta chain derives from a study of blood T cell repertoires in COVID-19 (dated by TCRdb to between 2020 and 2021). Background for the entire study: Samples covering the acute and convalescent phases of COVID-19 were provided by collaborators in the United States, Italy and Spain. The samples were drawn from two sources: the first 160 participants of the ongoing ImmuneRACE study, and over 950 subjects contributed by 6 global collaborators. Where HLA class I and class II types were available, the types were taken from metadata supplied by the sample provider, not from assay-based typing. The prospective study material was composed of cDNA or gDNA derived from T cells, B-cell-depleted T cells, or PBMCs. The repertoires were released in a freely available public database meant as a resource for research on the immune response to SARS-CoV-2. The dataset comprised deeply sampled blood TCRbeta repertoires from subjects exposed to, actively infected with, or recovered from COVID-19. Sample metadata almost always included a de-identified subject ID, COVID-19 status, age in years and sex.

The immunoSEQ Assay, a bias-controlled multiplex PCR, was used to amplify TCRbeta CDR3 regions from genomic DNA. The authors processed their data as follows. Within the assay, amplification of reference gene primers was used to estimate how many nucleated cells each sample contained. To quantify the absolute abundance of each unique TCRbeta CDR3 rearrangement, sequence reads were collapsed and filtered. For each sample, productive Simpson clonality was calculated as the square root of Simpson's diversity index over productive rearrangements. Sourced from immuneACCESS, this table was stored by TCRdb with only in-frame sequences that have V and J called. A share of the clones is absent; for the studies checked, an unresolved V gene accounts for under half, and the remainder has no known explanation. That table gives V, J and clone size, and the DNA gave D and trimming. Across this sample there are roughly 32,000 clones, with approximately 86% seen only once. Over 1.5% of the sample is taken by the ten largest.

This clone is classified as medium-sized (0.01 to 0.1%). No cognate antigen has been identified for it. No much larger clone exists at a distance of one base, and base qualities are not known. Results and caveats for the whole study, not just this receptor: How much clinical and demographic metadata was included differed by source and by participant, and the metadata was provided uncurated.

The germline V gene (reference sequence) yields SEHNR for CDR1 and FQNEAQ for CDR2. Reading from cysteine to phenylalanine, the CDR3 counts 14 amino acids. Only the CDR3 DNA is retained, 42 bases long and in frame from the first base. Trimming takes 5 bases from V and 0 bases from J, and the germline ends sit 11 bases apart. The collaborating institutions used their own protocols to collect whole blood in K2EDTA tubes. For TCRbeta analysis, collaborator samples were shipped as frozen whole blood, as isolated PBMCs, or as DNA extracted from either sample type. The source is a man aged 50 to 60 with active or convalescent COVID-19. The sequencing sample was made of peripheral blood. The rearrangement joined TRBV7-9 to TRBJ2-7; 6 matching bases give a weak D call of TRBD1. The CDR3 has the sequence CASSTGTGSYEQYF. The sequenced DNA: TGTGCCAGCAGCACAGGGACGGGCTCCTACGAGCAGTACTTC.